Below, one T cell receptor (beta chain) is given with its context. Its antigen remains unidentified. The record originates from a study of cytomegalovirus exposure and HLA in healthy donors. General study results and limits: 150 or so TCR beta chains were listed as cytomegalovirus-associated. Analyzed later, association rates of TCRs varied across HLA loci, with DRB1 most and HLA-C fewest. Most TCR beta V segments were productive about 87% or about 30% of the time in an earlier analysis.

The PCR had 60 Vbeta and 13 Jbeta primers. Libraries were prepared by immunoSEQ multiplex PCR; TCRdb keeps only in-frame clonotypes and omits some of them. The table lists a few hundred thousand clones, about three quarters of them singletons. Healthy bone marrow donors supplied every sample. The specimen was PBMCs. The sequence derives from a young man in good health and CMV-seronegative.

The CDR3 sequence: CASSQDEQGAPYGYTF. The CDR3 DNA follows: TGCGCCAGCAGCCAAGATGAACAGGGGGCACCCTATGGCTACACCTTC. V gene TRBV4-3 combines with J gene TRBJ1-2; the match to TRBD1 covers 9 bases. V lost 0 bases to trimming and J lost 4 bases; unmatched junction nucleotides: 6. Germline lookup yields CDR1 LGHNA and CDR2 YSLEER. The CDR3 consists of 16 residues.